This paragraph covers one T cell receptor (beta chain) sequence. These data belong to a study of blood T cells in healthy people across ages. On the study more broadly: About one barcoded beta molecule per two T cells was the capture yield of template switching.

PBMCs were isolated at a quantity of at least 6.5 million per sample. The V and J ends lost 0 bases and 0 bases, in that order; junction bases with no gene match: 7. The CDR3 has 17 amino acids. The germline CDR1 and CDR2 sequences are SGDLS and YYNGEE. The use of a sample-barcoded 5' primer and a J-beta primer mix characterized a second PCR of roughly 6 to 11 cycles. TCRdb reprocessed the 5' RACE reads via MiXCR and lists one record per CDR3 protein. The sample includes 750,000 to 950,000 distinct CDR3 sequences, 25% to 35% of them seen just once. The sample was also linked to a second study, of T cells of mothers and their children.

The receptor was derived from a woman aged 40 to 50 in good health. This chain connects TRBV9 to TRBJ2-5; 8 bases match TRBD2. Sequenced sample: blood. CDR3 sequence reads: CASSVGSSGGYQETQYF. For the CDR3, the DNA is TGTGCCAGCAGCGTAGGCTCAAGCGGGGGCTACCAAGAGACCCAGTACTTC.